The T cell receptor beta chain described here comes from a study of T cells in Graves' hyperthyroidism and ophthalmopathy. Study conclusions and caveats: Among thyroid clonotypes expanded above 0.001, most also appeared in blood. Ophthalmopathy could be told apart from stable hyperthyroidism with a 13 V-J model.

In its sample, this clonotype was seen many times. Antigen specificity is unknown. The source material, RNA transcripts, was used to amplify TCR beta CDR3 regions. The HTBI set primed first-round TCR CDR3 RT-PCR. MiXCR, run by TCRdb on the multiplex PCR reads, gives a single entry per CDR3 protein. The table shows some 98,000 distinct CDR3 sequences, with roughly 40% occurring only once. CDR1 and CDR2 (germline): MDHEN, SYDVKM. CDR3 length equals 12 residues. The V segment lost 10 bases and the J segment 8 bases; nucleotides outside the gene matches: 10. The patients, who ranged from 18 to 65 in age, presented with newly diagnosed hyperthyroidism lasting under 2 months. Patients were excluded because of uncontrolled infection, other autoimmune disease, pregnancy or lactation.

The source of this sequence is a woman aged 25 to 45 with Graves' hyperthyroidism. The chain combines TRBV28 with TRBJ1-1; TRBD1 matches 7 bases. The sample taken for sequencing was peripheral blood or thyroid tissue (not recorded which). The CDR3 DNA is TGTGCCACCATGGACAGGCTCAGCGAAGCTTTCTTT. Residues: CATMDRLSEAFF. The entire variable domain, with the rest obtained from reference TRBV28 and TRBJ1-1, is as follows: DVKVTQSSRYLVKRTGEKVFLECVQDMDHENMFWYRQDPGLGLRLIYFSYDVKMKEKGDIPEGYSVSREKKERFSLILESASTNQTSMYLCATMDRLSEAFFGQGTRLTVV.